This T cell receptor beta chain was obtained from a study of beta chain features in type 1 diabetes (dated 2018 in TCRdb). Some background on the complete study: Mean age, gender distribution, total cell number and subset yield did not differ between patients and healthy donors. A total of under 140,000,000 sorted cells were examined across all samples, and the number of cells per subset was strongly correlated with RNA yield. Naive and central memory subsets were obtained from all 30 or so donors, but regulatory and stem cell-like memory subsets were isolated from only 8 patients and roughly 8 healthy donors. In the study, TCRB repertoires of sorted circulating CD4+ T cell subsets from recently diagnosed type 1 diabetes patients were compared with those of matched healthy donors. The investigation overall reported the following: Because cDNA was sequenced instead of genomic DNA, highly expressing activated cells could be over-represented, though the groups showed no difference in activation or CD3 levels. Because small numbers of individuals were included in the HLA sub-analyses, any influence of HLA type on TCRB rearrangement was left unresolved. At VDJ recombination sites, type 1 diabetes patients had fewer insertions and more deleted nucleotides, which implies abnormalities in thymic rearrangement. Shorter templates might have been favored by PCR, but patient and control samples were amplified and corrected together, so both groups would have been affected equally by any skew. Naive, central memory and regulatory TCRB repertoires appeared more similar among patients than among healthy donors. A moderate but significant shortening of TCRB CDR3 length was observed in type 1 diabetes patients in all four CD4+ subsets.

This clone has a handful of counts. What antigen it recognizes has not been identified. No qualities accompany the bases; no much larger clone lies one base away. V is shortened by 6 bases, J by 7 bases, and the region joining them spans 18 bases. The CDR3 covers 13 residues, taking in both the cysteine and the phenylalanine. Just the 39-base CDR3 DNA is kept, in frame starting at base 1. CDR1 and CDR2, looked up from the germline V gene, are SQVTM and ANQGSEA. Each donor gave one peripheral blood draw, averaging approximately 120 mL, which was collected into heparinised tubes. A BD FACSAria II and a panel including CD45RO, CCR7, CD25, CD127, CD95 and CD27 were used to sort naive, central memory, regulatory and stem cell-like memory CD4+ T cells. All sorted populations exceeded 95% purity. PBMCs were isolated immediately by Lymphoprep density gradient centrifugation and stained directly without culture. To minimize batch effects, samples were stained and sorted in pairs, one healthy donor with one patient per experiment.

The High Capacity cDNA Reverse Transcription Kit was used to reverse transcribe all of the isolated RNA, meaning that expressed TCRB transcripts were what got sequenced. Deep immunoSEQ sequencing was applied to naive, central memory and regulatory T cell samples, giving an average of about 3.4 million total reads per sample. Sorted cells were lysed in RLT buffer, and RNA was extracted using DNase-treated RNeasy Micro or Mini kits according to cell number. To prevent cross-contamination, each cell subset was processed individually, whereas patient and healthy donor samples were processed jointly. The immunoSEQ multiplex PCR was used to amplify TCRB sequences from cDNA, generating 87-bp fragments that spanned the CDR3 region. Amplicons were sequenced on the Illumina HiSeq platform. The paper's data handling went like this. Synthetic template baselines were used to correct PCR bias computationally, reads within Hamming distance 2 were collapsed together, and singletons that could not be merged were discarded. Reads were aligned to IMGT to assign V, D and J genes, CDR3 length, and insertions or deletions at six rearrangement sites. Within each subset, clonotype counts were normalized to sorted cell number, after which true diversity and Gini coefficients were computed with the tcR R package. Repertoire sharing was quantified using the overlap coefficient calculated on TCRB nucleotide sequences. Out-of-frame TCRB sequences from naive cells were analyzed as a proxy for the pre-selection repertoire. TCRdb stores this immuneACCESS table with in-frame sequences only. Part of the clones is absent; in the studies checked, under half of the shortfall reflects unresolved V genes, and no reason is known for the rest. V and J calls and clone size are copied from that table; D and trimming were computed from the DNA. For this sample there are hundreds of thousands of clones; over 9.5% appear just once. In total, the top ten clones hold more than 0.015% of the sample.

This chain is built from TRBV29-1 and TRBJ1-2, with a weak D call of TRBD1 (5 bases match). Sequenced material: naive CD4+ T cells from blood. According to the study, the label for this sample's cell subset or site signals: true naive CD4+ T cells. This receptor was identified in a man aged 18-30 years in good health. The CDR3 sequence is CSVDNPRAIGYTF. DNA sequence: TGCAGCGTGGACAACCCACGGGCGATTGGCTACACCTTC.